This entry lists 16 T cell receptor beta chains sequenced from one sample in a study of T-cell reconstitution after alpha-beta-depleted transplantation in children. A TCRbeta library incorporating unique molecular identifiers was prepared. MiXCR was run by TCRdb on the PCR reads, yielding one entry per CDR3 protein. This table holds about 500,000 distinct CDR3 sequences, approximately 29% found once. Material: PBMCs from the stem cell graft donor, obtained from the stem cell graft. Every receptor here comes from a human donor who donated a stem cell graft to a child with aplastic anemia.

This clonotype has only a few counts. CDR3 protein: CSVDIRGGNTIYF. Here the CDR3 DNA reads TGCAGCGTTGATATCAGAGGCGGAAACACCATATATTTT. V is TRBV29-1 and J is TRBJ1-3, with D unresolved. This CDR3 spans 13 amino acids. CDR1 is SQVTM and CDR2 is ANQGSEA in the germline V gene. V gave up 3 bases and J gave up 4 bases, with 10 bases separating them.

A few counts support this clonotype. The chain is built from TRBV30 and TRBJ2-3, with a weak D call TRBD2 (6 bases). CDR1 and CDR2 (germline): GTSNPN, SVGIG (reference sequence). There are 17 residues in the CDR3. V gave up 0 bases and J gave up 0 bases, with 16 bases separating them. CDR3 sequence reads: CAWSVSRTTISTDTQYF. The DNA of the CDR3 is TGTGCCTGGAGTGTATCTCGGACTACGATTAGCACAGATACGCAGTATTTT.

The chain has TRBV29-1 and TRBJ2-1, with no clear D. Looked up from germline, CDR1 is SQVTM and CDR2 is ANQGSEA. V gave up 4 bases and J gave up 8 bases, with 15 bases separating them. This CDR3 has 13 amino acids. CDR3: CSVGSSFEDEQFF. In nucleotides, the CDR3 is TGCAGCGTTGGTTCAAGTTTTGAAGATGAGCAGTTCTTC.

This clonotype has just a few counts. J is TRBJ2-5 and V is TRBV20-1, with D perhaps assigned TRBD1 or TRBD2 (6 bases each). CDR1 DFQATT and CDR2 SNEGSKA come from the germline V gene (reference sequence). The ends were cut back, 0 bases at V and 5 bases at J, with 13 bases in the middle. The CDR3 spans 14 residues. CDR3 sequence: CSARDRGLLETQYF. The CDR3 nucleotides are TGCAGTGCTAGAGATCGGGGGCTGCTTGAGACCCAGTACTTC.

V gene TRBV9 combines with J gene TRBJ2-1; 7 positions match TRBD2. In germline, CDR1 is SGDLS, CDR2 YYNGEE. The CDR3 runs to 16 residues. Trimming removed 0 bases from V and 2 bases from J; junction bases left unmatched: 5. CDR3 sequence (DNA): TGTGCCAGCAGCGTAGTTCCAGCGGGAACCTACAATGAGCAGTTCTTC. Its protein product is CASSVVPAGTYNEQFF.

The chain employs TRBV20-1 and TRBJ1-5; 8 bases are shared with TRBD1. CDR1 is DFQATT, CDR2 SNEGSKA, per germline (reference sequence). The CDR3 covers 15 residues. V lost 3 bases to trimming and J lost 3 bases; unmatched junction nucleotides: 7. As DNA, the CDR3 is TGCAGTGCTAGTGGGGACAGGAGTCTCAATCAGCCCCAGCATTTT. This sequence encodes CSASGDRSLNQPQHF.

This chain joins TRBV20-1 and TRBJ2-1, with a possible D match to TRBD2 (6 bases). CDR1 and CDR2 (germline): DFQATT, SNEGSKA (reference sequence). The CDR3 runs 13 residues. Between the trimmed V and J ends, which lost 4 bases and 2 bases, there was a span of 9 bases. Written as DNA, the CDR3 is TGCAGTGCTAACCGGGAGACCTACAATGAGCAGTTCTTC. Its protein product is CSANRETYNEQFF.

The chain couples TRBV29-1 to TRBJ2-1, with 8 bases that match TRBD2. In germline, CDR1 is SQVTM, CDR2 ANQGSEA. Trimming took 7 bases from V and 3 from J; bases not matched to a gene: 5. The CDR3 runs 13 residues. This CDR3 reads CSGSGINYNEQFF. The DNA of the CDR3 is TGCAGCGGTAGCGGGATAAACTACAATGAGCAGTTCTTC.

The chain combines TRBV9 with TRBJ2-7, with unresolved D. The V gene's germline CDR1 is SGDLS and CDR2 YYNGEE. V was pared by 0 bases and J by 2 bases, with 15 bases between. The CDR3 contains 16 residues. The CDR3, as DNA: TGTGCCAGCAGCGTAGGTGGAGACCTGCCCGCCTACGAGCAGTACTTC. Its protein is CASSVGGDLPAYEQYF. Full variable domain (missing parts from reference TRBV9 and TRBJ2-7): DSGVTQTPKHLITATGQRVTLRCSPRSGDLSVYWYQQSLDQGLQFLIQYYNGEERAKGNILERFSAQQFPDLHSELNLSSLELGDSALYFCASSVGGDLPAYEQYFGPGTRLTVT.

V usage is TRBV5-1 and J usage is TRBJ2-5, with 11 bases matching TRBD2. The CDR3 loop spans 16 amino acids. Germline CDR1 is SGHRS and CDR2 is YFSETQ. Germline trimming cut 4 bases from V and 0 bases from J; bases unmatched to any gene: 5. The CDR3 loop reads CASSRGTSGNQETQYF. CDR3 nucleotides: TGCGCCAGCAGCCGCGGGACTAGCGGAAACCAAGAGACCCAGTACTTC.

The chain links TRBV4-3 to TRBJ1-3; D is unresolved. The germline gives CDR1 LGHNA, CDR2 YSLEER. The V end lost 8 bases, the J end lost 2 bases, and 13 bases lay between the germline ends. The CDR3 runs 14 residues. The CDR3 sequence is CASGASSAGNTIYF. The CDR3 region has the DNA TGCGCCAGCGGAGCCAGCTCCGCTGGAAACACCATATATTTT.

This clonotype was seen only a few times. V is TRBV7-9 and J is TRBJ1-2; D is undetermined. The CDR3 sequence is 15 residues long. Germline-derived CDR1 and CDR2 are SEHNR and FQNEAQ (reference sequence). Trimming shortened V by 6 bases and J by 0 bases, and 14 bases separated the two germline ends. CDR3 protein: CASSITQNTNYGYTF. The CDR3 nucleotides are TGTGCCAGCAGTATAACGCAGAATACTAACTATGGCTACACCTTC.

This clonotype was recorded many times. The chain uses TRBV7-2 and TRBJ1-5; D is possibly TRBD1 (6 bases). Trimming stripped 5 bases from V and 0 bases from J, with 11 bases between. The CDR3 is 15 residues long. Germline CDR1 and CDR2: SGHTA and FQGNSA. For the CDR3, the DNA is TGTGCCAGCAGCCTCGGGACACTTAGCAATCAGCCCCAGCATTTT. This gives the protein CASSLGTLSNQPQHF.

The chain employs TRBV7-9 and TRBJ2-5; D gene unclear. Per germline, CDR1 SEHNR and CDR2 FQNEAQ (reference sequence). V lost 4 bases and J lost 5, with 20 bases in between. The CDR3 length is 16 residues. CDR3 sequence: CASSSPSVAMGETQYF. CDR3 coding DNA: TGTGCCAGCAGCTCCCCAAGTGTGGCCATGGGGGAGACCCAGTACTTC.

The V call is TRBV7-2, the J call TRBJ2-5, with D unresolved. The V end lost 5 bases, the J end lost 2 bases, and 12 bases lay between the germline ends. The CDR3 contains 14 residues. The germline V gene encodes CDR1 SGHTA and CDR2 FQGNSA. The CDR3 bases are TGTGCCAGCAGCCCGGACGGATTACAAGAGACCCAGTACTTC. Translation: CASSPDGLQETQYF.

The genes are TRBV29-1 and TRBJ2-1, with 8 bases aligning to TRBD2. This CDR3 comprises 13 residues. CDR1 SQVTM and CDR2 ANQGSEA come from the germline V gene. J lost 2 bases, V lost 8 bases, and 5 bases had no gene match. CDR3 protein: CSFSGTAYNEQFF. The CDR3, as DNA: TGCAGCTTTAGCGGGACCGCCTACAATGAGCAGTTCTTC.